Listed below are T cell receptor beta chains from one sample, sequenced in a study of T cells in localized non-small cell lung cancer. Profiling relied on immunoSEQ multiplex PCR, and the TCRdb table lists in-frame clones only, not all of them. The table records 35,000 to 50,000 clones, roughly 80% of them present only once. The sample here was PBMCs, taken before any cancer treatment. The origin of the receptors is a woman aged 35-75 years with stage II squamous cell lung carcinoma. CDR3s include the opening cysteine and the closing phenylalanine or tryptophan. The D gene is left open where the match is weak. Size tells how often a clone was seen (once, few, many) or the class of an expanded clone, and some rows leave it out.

length	V	D	size	J	CDR3	DNA
14	TRBV10-1	-	-	TRBJ2-1	CASSPEWDSNEQFF	TGCGCCAGCAGCCCTGAGTGGGACTCCAATGAGCAGTTCTTC
12	TRBV6-6	-	-	TRBJ2-3	CASSAGEDTQYF	TGTGCCAGCAGTGCAGGGGAGGATACGCAGTATTTT
17	TRBV10-1	TRBD2	-	TRBJ2-1	CASSVVTSGAFYNEQFF	TGCGCCAGCAGTGTTGTGACTAGCGGGGCCTTCTACAATGAGCAGTTCTTC
13	TRBV19	-	-	TRBJ2-4	CASSIEGGDIQYF	TGTGCCAGTAGTATCGAGGGGGGAGACATTCAGTACTTC
13	TRBV7-9	-	-	TRBJ2-1	CASRGANLDEQFF	TGTGCCAGCAGGGGGGCTAATTTAGATGAGCAGTTCTTC
11	TRBV6-5	-	once	TRBJ1-2	CASRRNYGYTF	TGTGCCAGTAGACGGAACTATGGCTACACCTTC
15	TRBV6-1	TRBD2	-	TRBJ2-3	CATRPGTRRSDTQYF	TGTGCCACCAGGCCCGGGACTAGACGTTCAGATACGCAGTATTTT
15	TRBV28	-	-	TRBJ1-5	CASSFLGTSNQPQHF	TGTGCCAGCAGTTTTCTGGGGACCAGCAATCAGCCCCAGCATTTT
16	TRBV27	-	few	TRBJ1-5	CASSLIAGPLGQPQHF	TGTGCCAGCAGTTTAATAGCAGGGCCTCTCGGGCAGCCCCAGCATTTT
16	TRBV2	TRBD1	-	TRBJ1-6	CANSRDRANTNSPLHF	TGTGCCAACTCAAGGGACAGGGCGAATACTAATTCACCCCTCCACTTT
15	TRBV28	TRBD2	few	TRBJ2-1	CASSSVAGWGNEQFF	TGTGCCAGCAGTTCCGTAGCGGGGTGGGGTAATGAGCAGTTCTTC
16	TRBV6-4	TRBD2	-	TRBJ2-3	CASRTERGGLTDTQYF	TGTGCCAGCAGGACAGAGCGGGGGGGCCTCACAGATACGCAGTATTTT
15	TRBV5-1	TRBD2	-	TRBJ2-5	CASSTAGTRRETQYF	TGCGCCAGCAGCACGGCCGGGACTAGGAGAGAGACCCAGTACTTC
16	TRBV4-3	TRBD2	-	TRBJ2-7	CASSQDRTSVSYEQYF	TGCGCCAGCAGCCAAGATCGGACTAGCGTCTCCTACGAGCAGTACTTC
15	TRBV9	-	-	TRBJ2-2	CASSSTVTGTGELFF	TGTGCCAGCAGCTCGACAGTTACGGGCACCGGGGAGCTGTTTTTT
17	TRBV19	TRBD1	-	TRBJ1-5	CASSIADRLLADQPQHF	TGTGCCAGTAGTATAGCGGACAGGCTCCTAGCGGATCAGCCCCAGCATTTT
14	TRBV19	-	-	TRBJ1-1	CASSGDRSNTEAFF	TGTGCCAGCTCCGGAGACAGATCGAACACTGAAGCTTTCTTT
17	TRBV4-2	TRBD2	-	TRBJ2-2	CASSQVPGLARTGELFF	TGTGCCAGCAGCCAAGTCCCGGGACTAGCTCGGACCGGGGAGCTGTTTTTT
17	TRBV7-8	-	-	TRBJ1-3	CASSFGGTGFSGNTIYF	TGTGCCAGCAGCTTTGGGGGGACGGGCTTCTCTGGAAACACCATATATTTT
14	TRBV10-3	TRBD1	-	TRBJ2-3	CAISDTGGADTQYF	TGTGCCATCAGTGACACAGGGGGCGCAGATACGCAGTATTTT
14	TRBV5-1	-	-	TRBJ2-3	CASSFGASTDTQYF	TGCGCCAGCAGCTTCGGAGCTAGCACAGATACGCAGTATTTT
15	TRBV2	TRBD1	once	TRBJ2-5	CASSPRGQGSETQYF	TGTGCCAGCAGCCCGAGGGGACAGGGGTCAGAGACCCAGTACTTC
15	TRBV6-4	-	-	TRBJ1-2	CASSEGSASNYGYTF	TGTGCCAGCAGTGAGGGCAGTGCCTCTAACTATGGCTACACCTTC
16	TRBV18	TRBD1	-	TRBJ1-4	CASSPKSTGGNEKLFF	TGTGCCAGCTCACCAAAATCCACAGGGGGTAATGAAAAACTGTTTTTT
14	TRBV28	TRBD1	-	TRBJ2-5	CASSSGQGLQTQYF	TGTGCCAGCAGTTCCGGACAGGGGCTCCAGACCCAGTACTTC
16	TRBV7-2	TRBD1	-	TRBJ2-4	CASSTDGTGWGNIQYF	TGTGCCAGCAGCACAGACGGGACAGGTTGGGGAAACATTCAGTACTTC
14	TRBV21-1	-	-	TRBJ2-1	CASSKLAGYNEQFF	TGTGCCAGCAGCAAACTAGCGGGGTACAATGAGCAGTTCTTC
16	TRBV4-2	-	-	TRBJ1-6	CASSPPSGPNNSPLHF	TGTGCCAGCAGCCCGCCCTCCGGACCTAATAATTCACCCCTCCACTTT
15	TRBV7-9	TRBD1	-	TRBJ1-4	CASSPLGGEGEKLFF	TGTGCCAGCAGCCCACTAGGGGGCGAAGGGGAAAAACTGTTTTTT
15	TRBV11-1	TRBD1	-	TRBJ2-3	CASSFDGTGTDTQYF	TGTGCCAGCAGCTTTGACGGGACAGGGACAGATACGCAGTATTTT
12	TRBV11-3	-	-	TRBJ2-1	CASSKGSREQFF	TGTGCCAGCAGCAAGGGTTCGCGTGAGCAGTTCTTC
15	TRBV5-4	-	-	TRBJ2-7	CASSSGTDSHYEQYF	TGTGCCAGCAGCTCCGGGACCGATTCTCACTACGAGCAGTACTTC
13	TRBV18	-	-	TRBJ1-1	CASSPGEDTEAFF	TGTGCCAGCTCACCTGGGGAGGACACTGAAGCTTTCTTT
16	TRBV7-2	-	few	TRBJ2-2	CASSLGGYGVPGELFF	TGTGCCAGCAGCTTAGGGGGATACGGAGTACCCGGGGAGCTGTTTTTT
16	TRBV14	TRBD2	-	TRBJ2-5	CASSPKRTSGMETQYF	TGTGCCAGCAGCCCAAAACGGACTAGCGGGATGGAGACCCAGTACTTC
14	TRBV27	-	-	TRBJ2-7	CASSFRDSGYEQYF	TGTGCCAGCAGTTTCCGGGACAGCGGGTACGAGCAGTACTTC
15	TRBV2	TRBD1	-	TRBJ2-2	CASQAQGAGTGELFF	TGTGCCAGTCAAGCACAGGGGGCTGGGACCGGGGAGCTGTTTTTT
13	TRBV7-9	-	-	TRBJ1-1	CASSLGTAGGAFF	TGTGCCAGCAGCTTAGGGACGGCTGGGGGGGCTTTCTTT
16	TRBV5-1	TRBD1	-	TRBJ2-1	CASSLAGQVEYNEQFF	TGCGCCAGCAGCTTGGCTGGACAGGTAGAATACAATGAGCAGTTCTTC
14	TRBV7-9	TRBD1	-	TRBJ2-7	CASSSPGQGYEQYF	TGTGCCAGCAGCTCACCCGGACAGGGCTACGAGCAGTACTTC
14	TRBV5-1	-	-	TRBJ2-5	CASRTRGQIETQYF	TGCGCCAGCAGGACAAGGGGACAAATCGAGACCCAGTACTTC
13	TRBV29-1	-	-	TRBJ1-2	CSADEGGNYGYTF	TGCAGCGCCGACGAGGGCGGTAACTATGGCTACACCTTC
17	TRBV7-9	-	-	TRBJ1-3	CASSARGGERDGNTIYF	TGTGCCAGCAGCGCTAGGGGGGGAGAAAGGGATGGAAACACCATATATTTT
13	TRBV19	-	-	TRBJ2-5	CASSLFDRETQYF	TGTGCCAGTAGCCTATTCGACCGAGAGACCCAGTACTTC
14	TRBV6-5	TRBD1	-	TRBJ2-7	CASSRDSDAYEQYF	TGTGCCAGCAGTCGGGACAGTGACGCCTACGAGCAGTACTTC
15	TRBV6-6	-	-	TRBJ2-1	CASSNRASSYNEQFF	TGTGCCAGCAGTAACAGGGCGAGCTCCTACAATGAGCAGTTCTTC
12	TRBV5-6	-	-	TRBJ2-7	CASSLSGREQYF	TGTGCCAGCAGCTTAAGCGGGCGCGAGCAGTACTTC
18	TRBV19	-	-	TRBJ2-3	CASSTGQGGLASTDTQYF	TGTGCCAGTAGTACCGGACAGGGCGGACTAGCGAGCACAGATACGCAGTATTTT
11	TRBV6-1	-	-	TRBJ2-7	CATHRGHEQYF	TGTGCCACCCATCGCGGGCACGAGCAGTACTTC
14	TRBV9	-	-	TRBJ1-4	CASSVGATNEKLFF	TGTGCCAGCAGCGTGGGAGCAACTAATGAAAAACTGTTTTTT
14	TRBV5-1	-	-	TRBJ1-6	CASSPQGWGSPLHF	TGTGCCAGCAGCCCACAGGGCTGGGGTTCACCCCTCCACTTT
15	TRBV28	-	-	TRBJ1-3	CASSSRGQTGNTIYF	TGTGCCAGCAGTTCCAGGGGTCAAACTGGAAACACCATATATTTT
17	TRBV11-2	-	-	TRBJ1-1	CASSLVDSGIGNTEAFF	TGTGCCAGCAGCTTAGTAGATTCCGGGATTGGGAACACTGAAGCTTTCTTT
16	TRBV18	-	-	TRBJ2-2	CASSRRDTGSTGELFF	TGTGCCAGCTCACGGAGGGACACGGGATCCACCGGGGAGCTGTTTTTT